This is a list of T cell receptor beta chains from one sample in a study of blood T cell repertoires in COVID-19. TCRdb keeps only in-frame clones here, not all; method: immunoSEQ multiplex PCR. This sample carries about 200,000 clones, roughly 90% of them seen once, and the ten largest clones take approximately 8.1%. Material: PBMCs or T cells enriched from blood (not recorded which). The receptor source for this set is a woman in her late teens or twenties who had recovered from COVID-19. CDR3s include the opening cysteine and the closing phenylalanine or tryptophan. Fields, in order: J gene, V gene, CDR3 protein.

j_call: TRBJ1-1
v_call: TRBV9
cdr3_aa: CASSVGDRATEAFF

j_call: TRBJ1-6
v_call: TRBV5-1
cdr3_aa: CASSLADSPLHF

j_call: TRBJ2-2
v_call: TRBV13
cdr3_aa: CASSVDSNTGELFF

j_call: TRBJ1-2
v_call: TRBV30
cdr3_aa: CAWARGSDGYTF

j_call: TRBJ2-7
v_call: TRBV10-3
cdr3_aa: CAISDGTGSVYEQYF

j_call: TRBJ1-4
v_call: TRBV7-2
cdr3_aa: CASSEQGALGNEKLFF

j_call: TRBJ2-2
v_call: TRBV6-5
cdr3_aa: CASTRTGSTGELFF

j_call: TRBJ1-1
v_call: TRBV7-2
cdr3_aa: CASSLAQVNTEAFF

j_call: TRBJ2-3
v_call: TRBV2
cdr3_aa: CASRAGTGLWDTQYF

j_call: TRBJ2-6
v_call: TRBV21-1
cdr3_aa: CASSNLTGGNSGANVLTF

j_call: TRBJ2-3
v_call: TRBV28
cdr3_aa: CASSKGGRGAFLDTQYF

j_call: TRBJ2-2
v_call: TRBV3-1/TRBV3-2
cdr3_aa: CASSLSYRTGELFF

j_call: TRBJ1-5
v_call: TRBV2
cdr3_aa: CASTALLQGNQPQHF

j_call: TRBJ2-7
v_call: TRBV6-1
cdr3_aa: CASSESAGHSYEQYF

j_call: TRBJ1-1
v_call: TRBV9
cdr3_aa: CASSGTGRDTEAFF

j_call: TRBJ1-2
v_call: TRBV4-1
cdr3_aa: CASSPLDRVEGYTF

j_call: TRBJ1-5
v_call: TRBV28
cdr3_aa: CASSRTGWGQPQHF

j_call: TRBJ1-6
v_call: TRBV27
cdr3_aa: CASSLWGQGFDSPLHF

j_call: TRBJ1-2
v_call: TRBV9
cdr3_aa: CASSIPLNPGDRGNDYGYTF

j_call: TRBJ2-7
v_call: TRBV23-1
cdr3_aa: CASSQPKDGGAYEQYF

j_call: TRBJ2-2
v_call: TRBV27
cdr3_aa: CASSARGTGELFF

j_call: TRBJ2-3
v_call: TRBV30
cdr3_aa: CAWSSGTPTDTQYF

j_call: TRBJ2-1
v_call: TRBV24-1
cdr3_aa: CATSEPTGTHREQFF

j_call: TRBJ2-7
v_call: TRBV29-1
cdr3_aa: CSVEGGAYEQYF

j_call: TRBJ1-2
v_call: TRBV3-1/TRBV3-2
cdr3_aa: CASSPHNRAMFSPYTF

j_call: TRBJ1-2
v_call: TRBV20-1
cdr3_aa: CSASPQTPYGYTF

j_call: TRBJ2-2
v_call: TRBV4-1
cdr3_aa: CASSQPIANTGELFF